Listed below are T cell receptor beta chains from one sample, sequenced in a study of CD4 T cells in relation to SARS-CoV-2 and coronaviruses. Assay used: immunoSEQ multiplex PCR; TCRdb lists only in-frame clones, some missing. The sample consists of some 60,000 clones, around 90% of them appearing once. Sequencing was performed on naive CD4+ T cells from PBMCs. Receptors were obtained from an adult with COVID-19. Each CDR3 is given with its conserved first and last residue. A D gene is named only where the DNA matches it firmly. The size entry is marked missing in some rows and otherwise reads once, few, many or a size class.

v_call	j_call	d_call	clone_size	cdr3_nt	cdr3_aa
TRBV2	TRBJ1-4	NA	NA	TGTGCCAGCAGTGAAAGGGTTGCAACTAATGAAAAACTGTTTTTT	CASSERVATNEKLFF
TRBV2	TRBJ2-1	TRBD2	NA	TGTGCCGGATCCACTAGCGGGGGTATGTACAATGAGCAGTTCTTC	CAGSTSGGMYNEQFF
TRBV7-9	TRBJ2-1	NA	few	TGTGCCAGCAGCCCCTCGGGGGTCAATGAGCAGTTCTTC	CASSPSGVNEQFF
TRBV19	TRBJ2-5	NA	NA	TGTGCCAGTAGTACGTGGGGGTACCAAGAGACCCAGTACTTC	CASSTWGYQETQYF
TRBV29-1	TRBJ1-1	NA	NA	TGCAGCGTTGTTGGGGGTGGAGCTGAAGCTTTCTTT	CSVVGGGAEAFF
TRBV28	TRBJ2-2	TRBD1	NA	TGTGCCAGCAGTTTTATCGACAGGGACCCCGGGGAGCTGTTTTTT	CASSFIDRDPGELFF
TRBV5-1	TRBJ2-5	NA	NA	TGCGCCAGCAGAGGCGACATCCTCCAAGAGACCCAGTACTTC	CASRGDILQETQYF
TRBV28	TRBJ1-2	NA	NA	TGTGCCAGCAGTCCGACGTATGGCTACACCTTC	CASSPTYGYTF
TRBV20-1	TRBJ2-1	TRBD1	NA	TGCAGTGCTCACCTCCGGGACAGGGACATCTTC	CSAHLRDRDIF
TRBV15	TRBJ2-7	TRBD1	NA	TGTGCCACCAGGACCGGGACAGGGGAGTCCGAGCAGTACTTC	CATRTGTGESEQYF
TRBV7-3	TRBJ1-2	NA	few	TGTGCCAGCAGCTTAAGGGCCGAAGAAGACTATGGCTACACCTTC	CASSLRAEEDYGYTF
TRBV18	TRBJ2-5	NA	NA	TGTGCCAGCTCACCACCGGGAGTTGGAGAGACCCAGTACTTC	CASSPPGVGETQYF
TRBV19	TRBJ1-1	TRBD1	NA	TGTGCCAGTAGCTTAACAGGGGGAGGCACTGAAGCTTTCTTT	CASSLTGGGTEAFF
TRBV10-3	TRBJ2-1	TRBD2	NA	TGTGCCATCAGAAGCGGCGGGAGGAGGAGCTCCTACAATGAGCAGTTCTTC	CAIRSGGRRSSYNEQFF
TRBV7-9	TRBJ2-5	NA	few	TGTGCCAGCAGCCCCGGGACGGTTCAAGAGACCCAGTACTTC	CASSPGTVQETQYF
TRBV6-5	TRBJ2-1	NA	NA	TGTGCCAGCAGAGGGACCACCTACAATGAGCAGTTCTTC	CASRGTTYNEQFF
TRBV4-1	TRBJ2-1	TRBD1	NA	TGCGCCAGCAGCCAAGGCAGGGGGCGAAATTCGGCCAATGAGCAGTTCTTC	CASSQGRGRNSANEQFF
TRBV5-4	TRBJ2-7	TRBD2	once	TGTGCCAGCAGCCGGGGGGTTTACGAGCAGTACTTC	CASSRGVYEQYF
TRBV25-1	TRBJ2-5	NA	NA	TGTGCCAGCAGATCACAGGGTAAAGAGACCCAGTACTTC	CASRSQGKETQYF
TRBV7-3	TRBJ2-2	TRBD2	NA	TGTGCCAGCAGCTTATTCCCGGCGGGAGGGCCCGGGGAGCTGTTTTTT	CASSLFPAGGPGELFF
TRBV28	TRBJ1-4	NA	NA	TGTGCCAGCAGTCGATCAGGGAATAGAGATGAAAAACTGTTTTTT	CASSRSGNRDEKLFF
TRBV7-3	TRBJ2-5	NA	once	TGTGCCAGCAGCTTATCGGCAGCCCAAGAGACCCAGTACTTC	CASSLSAAQETQYF
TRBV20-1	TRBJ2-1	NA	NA	TGCACAGTACGTGTCCACAATGAGCAGTTCTTC	CTVRVHNEQFF